These 23 T cell receptor beta chains came from one sample sequenced in a study of blood T cell repertoires in COVID-19. TCRdb keeps only in-frame clones here, not all; method: immunoSEQ multiplex PCR. The sample has 250,000 to 300,000 clones, over 65% seen once; the top ten hold 4.6%. Source material: peripheral blood. The source is a man in his 60s who had recovered from COVID-19.

This sequence joins TRBV3-1 (or the pseudogene TRBV3-2) and TRBJ1-5; D is unclear. V was pared by 5 bases and J by 3 bases, with 8 bases between. Germline CDR1 and CDR2: LGHDT and YNNKEL (reference sequence). This CDR3 has 13 amino acids. CDR3 DNA: TGTGCCAGCAGCACCCACAACAATCAGCCCCAGCATTTT. Translation gives CASSTHNNQPQHF.

Only a few counts were recorded for this clone. J is TRBJ1-6 and V is TRBV16, with D maybe TRBD1 (5 bases). V lost 0 bases, J lost 7 bases, and 10 bases lay in between. Germline CDR1 and CDR2: KGHSY and FQNENV. This CDR3 has 15 amino acids. The DNA for the CDR3 is TGTGCCAGCAGCCAATCGGGGCAGGGAAATTCACCCCTCCACTTT. Amino acid sequence: CASSQSGQGNSPLHF.

The chain uses TRBV6-5 and TRBJ2-4, with 7 nucleotides matching TRBD1. CDR1 is MNHEY, CDR2 SVGAGI, per germline. The CDR3 consists of 13 residues. After removal of 6 bases from V and 6 bases from J, the junction contained 5 bases not matched to a gene. CDR3 sequence reads: CASSQGDRNIQYF. The CDR3 DNA is TGTGCCAGCAGCCAGGGGGATCGAAACATTCAGTACTTC.

The chain carries TRBV3-1 (or the pseudogene TRBV3-2) and TRBJ1-4; D is unclear. CDR3 length equals 14 residues. Germline V gene lookup returns CDR1 LGHDT and CDR2 YNNKEL (reference sequence). V shed 5 bases and J shed 5 bases, with 12 bases lying between them. The CDR3: CASSSLRANEKLFF. In DNA, the CDR3 is TGTGCCAGCAGCAGTTTGAGGGCGAATGAAAAACTGTTTTTT.

CDR3: CATSEASEQFF. The CDR3 DNA follows: TGTGCCACCAGTGAGGCAAGTGAGCAGTTCTTC. The chain links TRBV24-1 to TRBJ2-1; D gene unclear. Trimming pared 4 bases from V and 9 bases from J, leaving 6 bases between. This CDR3 spans 11 amino acids. The germline V gene has CDR1 KGHDR and CDR2 SFDVKD.

The chain employs TRBV11-2 and TRBJ2-1; 14 bases fit TRBD2. CDR1 is SGHAT and CDR2 is FQNNGV in the germline V gene. This CDR3 contains 15 residues. V lost 5 bases and J lost 7; bases outside the gene matches: 4. CDR3 in amino acids: CASSPGLAGGNEQFF. The CDR3 DNA reads as TGTGCCAGCAGCCCAGGACTAGCGGGAGGTAATGAGCAGTTCTTC.

The CDR3 nucleotides are TGTGCCAGCAGCTTCCCCGGGACAGGGGTCCCTGGGGCCAACGTCCTGACTTTC. Protein: CASSFPGTGVPGANVLTF. The chain combines TRBV9 with TRBJ2-6; 10 nucleotides agree with TRBD1. Looked up from germline, CDR1 is SGDLS and CDR2 is YYNGEE. The CDR3 runs to 18 residues. V lost 4 bases and J lost 2; bases outside the gene matches: 9.

The chain has TRBV5-8 and TRBJ1-1; 9 bases line up with TRBD1. Per germline, CDR1 SGHTS and CDR2 YDEGEE. This CDR3 contains 15 residues. After removal of 4 bases from V and 4 bases from J, the junction contained 8 bases not matched to a gene. The CDR3 region has the DNA TGTGCCAGCAGCAGATGGACAGGGGTTATCACTGAAGCTTTCTTT. Encoded protein: CASSRWTGVITEAFF. Filled out from reference TRBV5-8 and TRBJ1-1, the complete variable domain reads EAGVTQSPTHLIKTRGQQATLRCSPISGHTSVYWYQQALGLGLQFLLWYDEGEERNRGNFPPRFSGRQFPNYSSELNVNALELEDSALYLCASSRWTGVITEAFFGQGTRLTVV.

The V call is TRBV7-2, the J call TRBJ1-2; 7 bases align to TRBD1. Unmatched junction bases numbered 5, after V lost 1 base and J lost 0 bases. CDR1 and CDR2 from the germline V gene are SGHTA and FQGNSA. The CDR3 length is 16 residues. The CDR3 DNA follows: TGTGCCAGCAGCTTAGGCTGGGGACAGACTAACTATGGCTACACCTTC. Translated, it gives CASSLGWGQTNYGYTF. The full variable domain, in which reference TRBV7-2 and TRBJ1-2 provide the parts outside the CDR3, is GAGVSQSPSNKVTEKGKDVELRCDPISGHTALYWYRQSLGQGLEFLIYFQGNSAPDKSGLPSDRFSAERTGGSVSTLTIQRTQQEDSAVYLCASSLGWGQTNYGYTFGSGTRLTVV.

This chain uses TRBV18 with TRBJ2-1, with D possibly being TRBD2 (6 bases). Trimming left V 0 bases short and J 9 bases short, with 12 bases between. The length of the CDR3 is 14 residues. Germline V gene lookup returns CDR1 KGHSH and CDR2 LQKENI. The CDR3: CASSPPRGKAEQFF. CDR3 coding DNA: TGTGCCAGCTCACCACCGCGGGGTAAGGCTGAGCAGTTCTTC.

Remarks on this clone: This same CDR3 is encoded by further DNA sequences in the sample. The chain couples TRBV6-1 to TRBJ1-5; D is ambiguous. In germline, CDR1 is MNHNS, CDR2 SASEGT. Trimming left V 0 bases short and J 2 bases short, with 5 bases between. The length of the CDR3 is 14 residues. CDR3 loop: CASSEAGGNQPQHF. CDR3 bases: TGTGCCAGCAGTGAAGCCGGGGGCAATCAGCCCCAGCATTTT.

CDR3 sequence: CASKKRQGDSGNQPQHF. The CDR3 bases are TGTGCCAGTAAAAAGAGACAGGGTGATTCGGGCAATCAGCCCCAGCATTTT. The gene calls are TRBV19 and TRBJ1-5, with 7 bases identical to TRBD1. V gave up 7 bases and J gave up 2 bases; unmatched junction bases: 14. CDR3 length equals 17 residues. Germline V gene lookup returns CDR1 LNHDA and CDR2 SQIVND (reference sequence).

Only one count was recorded for this clone. This sequence joins TRBV13 and TRBJ2-6, with a possible D match to TRBD2 (5 bases). With 6 bases removed from V and 0 bases from J, the gap between germline ends came to 18 bases. The CDR3 is 18 amino acids. Germline V gene sequence: CDR1 PRHDT, CDR2 FYEKMQ (reference sequence). In DNA form, the CDR3 reads TGTGCCAGCAGGCCGGACTTAGCACTCCACTCTGGGGCCAACGTCCTGACTTTC. It yields the protein CASRPDLALHSGANVLTF.

The chain carries TRBV7-3 and TRBJ2-3; TRBD1 agrees at 9 bases. Germline trimming cut 6 bases from V and 10 bases from J; bases unmatched to any gene: 11. This CDR3 has 14 residues. Germline loops: CDR1 SGHTA, CDR2 FQGTGA. The CDR3, as DNA: TGTGCCAGCAGTACTACGACGACAGGGGGTGCGCAGTATTTT. Protein: CASSTTTTGGAQYF.

The rearrangement joins TRBV19 to TRBJ2-3, with 8 bases identical to TRBD2. Germline assignment: CDR1 LNHDA and CDR2 SQIVND (reference sequence). The length of the CDR3 is 16 residues. V gave up 3 bases and J gave up 0 bases; unmatched junction bases: 5. CDR3 in DNA: TGTGCCAGTAGTATGGCGGGGGGACCTAGCACAGATACGCAGTATTTT. It translates to CASSMAGGPSTDTQYF.

V is TRBV27 and J is TRBJ1-2, with 10 bases lining up with TRBD1. The germline gives CDR1 MNHEY, CDR2 SMNVEV (reference sequence). Germline trimming cut 5 bases from V and 7 bases from J; bases unmatched to any gene: 10. This CDR3 comprises 15 residues. The DNA for the CDR3 is TGTGCCAGCAGTACTACCGGGACAGGGGCCAGTGGCTACACCTTC. It specifies CASSTTGTGASGYTF.

The rearrangement joins TRBV6-1 to TRBJ1-4, with D possibly being TRBD1 (6 bases). The CDR3 loop spans 13 amino acids. Germline assignment: CDR1 MNHNS and CDR2 SASEGT. V lost 3 bases and J 8 bases, leaving 10 bases between the germline ends. The CDR3, as DNA: TGTGCCAGCAGTGAGCGTACAGGGGAAAAACTGTTTTTT. Amino acid sequence: CASSERTGEKLFF.

The genes are TRBV14 and TRBJ1-2, with D perhaps matching TRBD1 (6 bases). CDR1 and CDR2 from the germline V gene are SGHDN and FVKESK. The CDR3 covers 16 residues. Deletions cut 0 bases from V and 4 bases from J, with 15 bases between. Written as DNA, the CDR3 is TGTGCCAGCAGCCAAGATGAGAGGGGGTCTGCCTATGGCTACACCTTC. This gives the protein CASSQDERGSAYGYTF.

This clone turned up a few times. The chain carries TRBV5-1 and TRBJ2-3; 7 bases line up with TRBD1. Germline CDR1 and CDR2: SGHRS and YFSETQ. The V and J ends lost 7 bases and 0 bases, in that order; junction bases with no gene match: 8. The CDR3 sequence is 15 residues long. In DNA, the CDR3 is TGCGCCAGCGGCATTACAGGGGATAGCACAGATACGCAGTATTTT. Translation: CASGITGDSTDTQYF.

This clone was counted a single time. The V gene is TRBV3-1 (or the pseudogene TRBV3-2), the J gene TRBJ1-2, with D perhaps TRBD1 (5 bases). Deletions cut 3 bases from V and 2 bases from J, with 10 bases between. The CDR3 loop spans 14 amino acids. The V gene's germline CDR1 is LGHDT and CDR2 YNNKEL (reference sequence). CDR3 DNA: TGTGCCAGCAGCCACAAGGGGCGGAACTATGGCTACACCTTC. Translation: CASSHKGRNYGYTF.

The V call is TRBV6-2 or TRBV6-3, the J call TRBJ1-1, with 8 bases aligning to TRBD1. The CDR3 is 14 residues long. Germline V gives CDR1 MNHEY, CDR2 SVGEGT. Unmatched junction bases numbered 3, after V lost 5 bases and J lost 1 base. The CDR3 region is CASSRQGPNTEAFF. The DNA for the CDR3 is TGTGCCAGCAGTCGACAGGGGCCGAACACTGAAGCTTTCTTT.

The gene calls are TRBV15 and TRBJ2-7, with TRBD2 as a possible D gene (6 bases). CDR1 LNHNV and CDR2 YYDKDF come from the germline V gene (reference sequence). The CDR3 totals 17 residues. Trimming left V 0 bases short and J 0 bases short, with 15 bases between. CDR3 amino acids: CATSRDGRLGSSYEQYF. For the CDR3, the DNA is TGTGCCACCAGCAGAGACGGGAGACTAGGGAGCTCCTACGAGCAGTACTTC.

The chain joins TRBV5-1 to TRBJ2-5; 10 nucleotides match TRBD2. The CDR3 has 14 amino acids. Germline V gene sequence: CDR1 SGHRS, CDR2 YFSETQ. Unmatched junction bases numbered 4, after V lost 3 bases and J lost 5 bases. The CDR3 DNA follows: TGCGCCAGCAGCTCTAGCGGGGGTGGGGAGACCCAGTACTTC. Translating it yields CASSSSGGGETQYF. Together with reference TRBV5-1 and TRBJ2-5, the CDR3 gives the full variable domain: KAGVTQTPRYLIKTRGQQVTLSCSPISGHRSVSWYQQTPGQGLQFLFEYFSETQRNKGNFPGRFSGRQFSNSRSEMNVSTLELGDSALYLCASSSSGGGETQYFGPGTRLLVL.